These 25 T cell receptor beta chains were all obtained from the same sample, sequenced in a study of blood T cell repertoires in COVID-19. Clones were sequenced by immunoSEQ multiplex PCR, and TCRdb holds only the in-frame ones, with some missing. Among fewer than 400,000 clones listed, approximately 90% were seen once. Material for sequencing was PBMCs or T cells enriched from blood (not recorded which). The receptors derive from a woman younger than 45 who had been exposed to COVID-19.

The chain recombines TRBV5-5 with TRBJ2-3, with 7 bases that match TRBD2. The CDR3 is 14 residues long. Germline assignment: CDR1 SGHKS and CDR2 YYEKEE (reference sequence). J gave up 5 bases and V 4 bases, and 7 bases lay outside the gene matches. This CDR3 reads CASSPGRVRDTQYF. CDR3 coding DNA: TGTGCCAGCAGCCCTGGGAGGGTGAGAGATACGCAGTATTTT.

The rearrangement joins TRBV6-6 to TRBJ2-3; D is possibly TRBD1 (5 bases). This CDR3 is 15 amino acids long. V was shortened by 4 bases and J by 2 bases, with 13 bases between the two germline ends. Germline-derived CDR1 and CDR2 are MNHNY and SVGAGI (reference sequence). Here the CDR3 DNA reads TGTGCCAGCAGTTTCAGGGTAAGGGCCACAGATACGCAGTATTTT. Its translation is CASSFRVRATDTQYF.

The gene calls are TRBV10-3 and TRBJ2-1; 10 positions agree with TRBD2. J lost 6 bases, V lost 8 bases, and 10 bases had no gene match. This CDR3 is built from 15 residues. Germline V lookup: CDR1 ENHRY, CDR2 SYGVKD. The DNA for the CDR3 is TGTGCCATCTACTCCGTAGCGGGGGGTCCCAATGAGCAGTTCTTC. The encoded protein is CAIYSVAGGPNEQFF.

The chain has TRBV6-2 or TRBV6-3 and TRBJ1-4; the match to TRBD1 covers 7 bases. The germline V gene has CDR1 MNHEY and CDR2 SVGEGT. The junction had 10 bases not matched to a gene; V was cut back by 4 bases and J by 5 bases. CDR3 length equals 16 residues. The CDR3 spells CASSFSSQGWNEKLFF. CDR3 in DNA: TGTGCCAGCAGTTTCTCCTCACAGGGGTGGAATGAAAAACTGTTTTTT.

V gene TRBV7-8 combines with J gene TRBJ2-3; 10 bases line up with TRBD1. The CDR3 sequence is 17 residues long. Germline V lookup: CDR1 SGHVS, CDR2 FQNEAQ. After removal of 3 bases from V and 3 bases from J, the junction contained 9 bases not matched to a gene. The CDR3 DNA is TGTGCCAGCAGCTTCCGCCAGACAGGGGGCCTTACAGATACGCAGTATTTT. Translated, it gives CASSFRQTGGLTDTQYF.

The V and J genes are TRBV30 and TRBJ2-5; 14 bases match TRBD2. The germline gives CDR1 GTSNPN, CDR2 SVGIG (reference sequence). V lost 1 base and J lost 4; bases outside the gene matches: 2. CDR3 length: 15 residues. CDR3 sequence (DNA): TGTGCCTGGAGTGCGGGGACTAGCGGGGGAGAGACCCAGTACTTC. Translated, it gives CAWSAGTSGGETQYF.

CDR3 DNA sequence: TGTGCCAGCTTTACAGGGTGGCCCGGCTACACCTTC. Translated: CASFTGWPGYTF. The rearrangement links TRBV2 to TRBJ1-2, with D possibly being TRBD1 (6 bases). Germline-derived CDR1 and CDR2 are SNHLY and FYNNEI. The V end was cut by 8 bases, the J end by 8 bases, with 15 bases between. CDR3 size: 12 residues.

The chain is built from TRBV5-1 and TRBJ1-1, with 7 bases identical to TRBD1. Germline loops: CDR1 SGHRS, CDR2 YFSETQ. CDR3 length: 14 amino acids. The trim removed 4 bases at V and 1 base at J, leaving 4 bases unmatched. The CDR3 sequence is CASSADRPNTEAFF. The DNA of the CDR3 is TGCGCCAGCAGCGCGGACAGGCCGAACACTGAAGCTTTCTTT.

The chain is built from TRBV28 and TRBJ1-5; 10 bases match TRBD1. The V segment lost 6 bases and the J segment 4 bases; nucleotides outside the gene matches: 9. Looked up from germline, CDR1 is MDHEN and CDR2 is SYDVKM. This CDR3 has 16 amino acids. The CDR3 DNA sequence: TGTGCCAGCAGGATGATGGGACAGGGGATGAATCAGCCCCAGCATTTT. It specifies CASRMMGQGMNQPQHF.

The CDR3 bases are TGTGCCAGTGGGTCCGGGACAGGGTATATTGGGATGAATCAGCCCCAGCATTTT. Translated, it gives CASGSGTGYIGMNQPQHF. This rearrangement joins TRBV19 to TRBJ1-5, with 9 bases aligning to TRBD1. The length of the CDR3 is 18 residues. The ends lost 8 bases at V and 4 bases at J; junction bases unmatched: 18. The germline CDR1 and CDR2 sequences are LNHDA and SQIVND (reference sequence).

The V gene is TRBV30, the J gene TRBJ1-2; 8 bases are shared with TRBD1. Trimming removed 4 bases from V and 4 bases from J; junction bases left unmatched: 8. Looked up from germline, CDR1 is GTSNPN and CDR2 is SVGIG (reference sequence). CDR3 length equals 14 residues. In nucleotides, the CDR3 is TGTGCCTGGATGCCCAGGGGGCCGTTCTATGGCTACACCTTC. This sequence encodes CAWMPRGPFYGYTF.

V is TRBV14 and J is TRBJ2-7; possible D gene TRBD1, 5 bases. CDR1 and CDR2 from the germline V gene are SGHDN and FVKESK. This CDR3 contains 15 residues. The ends were cut back, 5 bases at V and 6 bases at J, with 20 bases in the middle. The CDR3 here is CASSALPAGILEQYF. DNA for the CDR3: TGTGCCAGCAGCGCCCTTCCAGCAGGGATTCTCGAGCAGTACTTC. The variable domain in full, completed from reference TRBV14 and TRBJ2-7, reads EAGVTQFPSHSVIEKGQTVTLRCDPISGHDNLYWYRRVMGKEIKFLLHFVKESKQDESGMPNNRFLAERTGGTYSTLKVQPAELEDSGVYFCASSALPAGILEQYFGPGTRLTVT.

The V and J genes are TRBV7-3 and TRBJ2-1, with TRBD1 identical over 8 bases. Trimming took 0 bases from V and 9 from J; bases not matched to a gene: 7. The germline gives CDR1 SGHTA, CDR2 FQGTGA. This CDR3 has 15 residues. The CDR3 loop reads CASSLTGTGYGEQFF. In DNA, the CDR3 is TGTGCCAGCAGCTTAACAGGGACAGGCTACGGTGAGCAGTTCTTC.

The CDR3 sequence is CASSFRTGVEAFF. The CDR3 region has the DNA TGTGCCAGCAGTTTCCGCACGGGGGTTGAAGCTTTCTTT. This chain links TRBV12-3 or TRBV12-4 with TRBJ1-1, with D perhaps matching TRBD1 (5 bases). V lost 3 bases and J 7 bases, leaving 12 bases between the germline ends. The CDR3 is made up of 13 amino acids.

This clone was picked up one time. This chain joins TRBV19 and TRBJ1-6; maybe TRBD1 (6 bases). The germline V and J ends were trimmed by 3 bases and 7 bases, with 22 bases remaining between them. CDR3 length equals 18 residues. CDR1 LNHDA and CDR2 SQIVND come from the germline V gene (reference sequence). CDR3 residues: CASSIRDNKALGNSPLHF. CDR3 bases: TGTGCCAGTAGTATCCGGGACAATAAAGCCTTGGGGAATTCACCCCTCCACTTT.

This chain joins TRBV6-6 and TRBJ1-1; tentatively, D is TRBD1 (6 bases). The CDR3 covers 16 residues. V dropped 0 bases and J dropped 1 base, with 12 bases sitting between them. Germline assignment: CDR1 MNHNY and CDR2 SVGAGI (reference sequence). CDR3 in amino acids: CASSYSRGQRNTEAFF. The CDR3 nucleotides are TGTGCCAGCAGTTACTCGCGCGGACAGAGGAACACTGAAGCTTTCTTT.

CDR3 nucleotides: TGTGCCAGCACTTCTGGTTTTGGTAGCGGGGTCCTTGGGATCAATGAGCAGTTCTTC. It is translated as CASTSGFGSGVLGINEQFF. J is TRBJ2-1 and V is TRBV3-1 (or the pseudogene TRBV3-2); 8 bases map to TRBD2. Losses at the gene ends were 7 bases for V and 6 bases for J; bases not matched to a gene: 23. Looked up from germline, CDR1 is LGHDT and CDR2 is YNNKEL (reference sequence). This CDR3 has 19 residues.

This chain links TRBV29-1 with TRBJ2-7; 7 bases line up with TRBD1. The CDR3 contains 13 residues. The germline V gene encodes CDR1 SQVTM and CDR2 ANQGSEA. Trimming took 4 bases from V and 3 from J; bases not matched to a gene: 6. In DNA, the CDR3 is TGCAGCGTTGTCTTCCGGGACAGCTACGAGCAGTACTTC. Its protein is CSVVFRDSYEQYF.

V usage is TRBV9 and J usage is TRBJ2-5; D may be TRBD1 (5 bases). The CDR3 sequence is 14 residues long. From germline, CDR1 is SGDLS and CDR2 YYNGEE. Trimming took off 4 bases at V and 1 base at J, with 11 bases between the two ends. CDR3 nucleotide sequence: TGTGCCAGCAGCCCCATAGGGGCCCAAGAGACCCAGTACTTC. Amino acids: CASSPIGAQETQYF.

J is TRBJ1-5 and V is TRBV28; D remains ambiguous. The CDR3 covers 11 residues. CDR1 is MDHEN and CDR2 is SYDVKM in the germline V gene. The CDR3 nucleotides read TGTCGGTCAGGAAGCAATCAGCCCCAGCATTTT. Protein product: CRSGSNQPQHF.

Comments on this clone: The junction does not match germline at one end; this may be a read error. The sample holds other DNA sequences that translate to the same CDR3. The V and J genes are TRBV5-1 and TRBJ1-1; D call uncertain. Germline-derived CDR1 and CDR2 are SGHRS and YFSETQ. The CDR3 totals 14 residues. CDR3 DNA: TGCGCTAGCAGTAAGAGGGAGCTGAACACTGAAGCTTTCTTT. Its protein is CASSKRELNTEAFF.

The V call is TRBV6-5, the J call TRBJ2-7, with 8 nucleotides matching TRBD1. Germline V gene lookup returns CDR1 MNHEY and CDR2 SVGAGI. V shed 6 bases and J 5 bases; nucleotides not matched to a gene: 12. The CDR3 consists of 15 residues. CDR3 sequence (DNA): TGTGCCAGCAGGAAACCCAGGGGGCGAAGTGACGAGCAGTACTTC. Protein sequence: CASRKPRGRSDEQYF.

The V gene is TRBV24-1, the J gene TRBJ2-5; 9 nucleotides line up with TRBD1. V shed 1 base, J shed 7 bases, and the junction held 9 bases outside the gene matches. The CDR3 runs to 16 residues. Germline assignment: CDR1 KGHDR and CDR2 SFDVKD. The DNA for the CDR3 is TGTGCCACCAGTGATTTACCCTTGGGACAGGGAGGGACCCAGTACTTC. Its protein is CATSDLPLGQGGTQYF.

This chain joins TRBV9 and TRBJ1-2, with D perhaps matching TRBD1 (5 bases). Germline lookup yields CDR1 SGDLS and CDR2 YYNGEE. The CDR3 runs to 16 residues. V was trimmed by 3 bases and J by 2 bases, leaving 17 bases between them. The DNA for the CDR3 is TGTGCCAGCAGCGCACAGGACGGAGACGCCAACTATGGCTACACCTTC. This sequence encodes CASSAQDGDANYGYTF.

The V and J genes are TRBV19 and TRBJ2-3, with D possibly matching TRBD2 (5 bases). The CDR3 totals 12 residues. Germline V gene lookup returns CDR1 LNHDA and CDR2 SQIVND (reference sequence). Trimming stripped 5 bases from V and 8 bases from J, with 11 bases between. CDR3 loop: CASSPARGTQYF. As DNA, the CDR3 is TGTGCCAGTAGTCCGGCCCGGGGTACGCAGTATTTT. Supplemented by reference TRBV19 and TRBJ2-3, the full variable domain reads DGGITQSPKYLFRKEGQNVTLSCEQNLNHDAMYWYRQDPGQGLRLIYYSQIVNDFQKGDIAEGYSVSREKKESFPLTVTSAQKNPTAFYLCASSPARGTQYFGPGTRLTVL.